The 9 T cell receptor beta chains below all came from one sample that was sequenced in a study of blood T cell repertoires in COVID-19. Sequencing was performed with immunoSEQ multiplex PCR; in TCRdb, only in-frame clones are kept and a portion is missing. The repertoire consists of roughly 80,000 clones, with about 90% occurring once and the leading ten covering 4% to 5.5%. Sequences were obtained from peripheral blood. All receptors come from a woman at least 80 years old with acute or convalescent COVID-19.

This clone was seen once. CDR3 DNA sequence: TGTGCCAGCAGCTTGGGTAACAGGGGGTACTCCTACGAGCAGTACTTC. Its protein product is CASSLGNRGYSYEQYF. The chain joins TRBV5-8 to TRBJ2-7, with 8 positions matching TRBD1. The CDR3 contains 16 residues. Trimming cost V 0 bases and J 0 bases; bases outside gene matches: 5. The germline V gene encodes CDR1 SGHTS and CDR2 YDEGEE.

The J gene is TRBJ2-7, the V gene TRBV30; D may be TRBD1 (5 bases). V lost 8 bases and J 5 bases, leaving 19 bases between the germline ends. This CDR3 has 13 amino acids. CDR1 is GTSNPN and CDR2 is SVGIG in the germline V gene (reference sequence). This CDR3 reads CAGDQGSVDEQYF. The CDR3 region has the DNA TGTGCCGGCGATCAGGGAAGTGTAGACGAGCAGTACTTC.

The chain couples TRBV5-1 to TRBJ1-4; 8 bases are a match to TRBD1. The CDR3 is made up of 13 amino acids. Unmatched junction bases numbered 2, after V lost 3 bases and J lost 7 bases. Germline CDR1 SGHRS, CDR2 YFSETQ. The CDR3 spells CASSSQGGEKLFF. DNA for the CDR3: TGCGCCAGCAGCTCACAGGGGGGTGAAAAACTGTTTTTT.

The genes are TRBV5-1 and TRBJ2-5, with D uncertain. CDR1 and CDR2 from the germline V gene are SGHRS and YFSETQ. V lost 3 bases to trimming and J lost 1 base, with 4 bases between them. This CDR3 region has 12 residues. The CDR3 here is CASSSLQETQYF. The CDR3 DNA sequence: TGCGCCAGCAGCTCCCTCCAAGAGACCCAGTACTTC.

V usage is TRBV29-1 and J usage is TRBJ2-7, with 9 bases identical to TRBD1. Germline V gene data show CDR1 as SQVTM and CDR2 as ANQGSEA. With V trimmed by 8 bases and J by 5 bases, 13 bases remained unmatched. CDR3 length: 14 amino acids. The CDR3 sequence: CSFNPGTGFDEQYF. DNA for the CDR3: TGCAGCTTTAATCCCGGGACAGGGTTCGACGAGCAGTACTTC.

The chain uses TRBV9 and TRBJ2-3; TRBD2 agrees at 13 bases. V dropped 3 bases and J dropped 4; count of bases not matched to a gene: 11. CDR1 and CDR2 from the germline V gene are SGDLS and YYNGEE. The CDR3 sequence is 18 residues long. CDR3 loop: CASSAARHGTSGADTQYF. CDR3 nucleotides: TGTGCCAGCAGCGCCGCAAGACACGGGACTAGCGGGGCAGATACGCAGTATTTT.

The CDR3 nucleotides are TGTGCCAGCAGCTTGGAGGGCTCCGGGACTGAAGCTTTCTTT. Its translation is CASSLEGSGTEAFF. The V call is TRBV7-9, the J call TRBJ1-1; D is unclear. Trimming stripped 3 bases from V and 5 bases from J, with 13 bases between. Germline values: CDR1 SEHNR, CDR2 FQNEAQ (reference sequence). This CDR3 comprises 14 residues.

V usage is TRBV6-5 and J usage is TRBJ1-4, with 7 positions matching TRBD1. Germline V gives CDR1 MNHEY, CDR2 SVGAGI. V was pared by 7 bases and J by 7 bases, with 9 bases of the junction left unmatched. The CDR3 spans 14 residues. This chain's CDR3 is CASTSTGNREKLFF. The CDR3 DNA follows: TGTGCCAGCACCTCGACAGGGAATCGTGAAAAACTGTTTTTT.

This chain connects TRBV19 to TRBJ2-1, with D possibly matching TRBD2 (6 bases). The germline V gene encodes CDR1 LNHDA and CDR2 SQIVND (reference sequence). Deletions cut 7 bases from V and 6 bases from J, with 13 bases between. The CDR3 has 13 residues. DNA of the CDR3: TGTGCCAGTATGGGACTGATTTCCAATGAGCAGTTCTTC. Its protein product is CASMGLISNEQFF. Based on the CDR3 plus reference TRBV19 and TRBJ2-1, the full variable domain is DGGITQSPKYLFRKEGQNVTLSCEQNLNHDAMYWYRQDPGQGLRLIYYSQIVNDFQKGDIAEGYSVSREKKESFPLTVTSAQKNPTAFYLCASMGLISNEQFFGPGTRLTVL.